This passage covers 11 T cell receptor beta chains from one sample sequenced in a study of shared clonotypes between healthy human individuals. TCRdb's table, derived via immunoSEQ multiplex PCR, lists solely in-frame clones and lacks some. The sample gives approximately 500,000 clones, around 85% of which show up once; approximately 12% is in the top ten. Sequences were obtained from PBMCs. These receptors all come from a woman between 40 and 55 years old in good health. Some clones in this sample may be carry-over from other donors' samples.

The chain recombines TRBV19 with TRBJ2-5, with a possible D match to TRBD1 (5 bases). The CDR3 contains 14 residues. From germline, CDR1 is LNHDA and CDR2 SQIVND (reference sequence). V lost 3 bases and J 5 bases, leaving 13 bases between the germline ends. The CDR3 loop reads CASSMGRVGETQYF. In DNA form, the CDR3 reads TGTGCCAGTAGTATGGGCAGGGTGGGCGAGACCCAGTACTTC.

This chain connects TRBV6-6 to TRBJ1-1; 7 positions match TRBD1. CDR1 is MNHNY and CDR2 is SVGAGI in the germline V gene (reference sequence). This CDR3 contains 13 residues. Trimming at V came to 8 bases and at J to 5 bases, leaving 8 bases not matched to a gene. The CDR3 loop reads CASGGQMRTEAFF. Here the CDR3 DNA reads TGTGCCAGCGGGGGACAGATGAGAACTGAAGCTTTCTTT.

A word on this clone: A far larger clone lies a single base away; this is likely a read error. In DNA form, the CDR3 reads TGTGCCAGCAGCCCGACACCCCCACCTGGAAACGCCATATATTTT. It specifies CASSPTPPPGNAIYF. The chain combines TRBV7-2 with TRBJ1-3; no clear D gene. The CDR3 is 15 residues long. Germline V lookup: CDR1 SGHTA, CDR2 FQGNSA.

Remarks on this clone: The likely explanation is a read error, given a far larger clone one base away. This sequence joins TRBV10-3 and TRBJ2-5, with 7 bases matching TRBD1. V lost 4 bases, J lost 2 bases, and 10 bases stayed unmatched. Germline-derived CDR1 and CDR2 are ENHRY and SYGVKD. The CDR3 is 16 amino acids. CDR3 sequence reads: CAISGGTVYPQETQYF. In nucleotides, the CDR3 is TGTGCCATCAGTGGGGGGACAGTGTACCCACAAGAGACCCAGTACTTC.

CDR3 sequence: CASSPGQETQYF. DNA for the CDR3: TGTGCCAGCAGTCCAGGGCAAGAGACCCAGTACTTC. V is TRBV6-6 and J is TRBJ2-5, with D possibly TRBD1 on 5 matching bases. The CDR3 is 12 amino acids. V was trimmed by 5 bases and J by 2 bases, leaving 6 bases between them. Germline V gene lookup returns CDR1 MNHNY and CDR2 SVGAGI (reference sequence).

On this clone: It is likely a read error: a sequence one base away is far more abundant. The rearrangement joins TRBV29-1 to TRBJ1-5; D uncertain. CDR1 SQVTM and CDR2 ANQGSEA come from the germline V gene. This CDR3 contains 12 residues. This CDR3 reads CSVVIGQQPKHF. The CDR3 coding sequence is TGCAGCGTTGTAATAGGGCAGCAGCCCAAGCATTTT.

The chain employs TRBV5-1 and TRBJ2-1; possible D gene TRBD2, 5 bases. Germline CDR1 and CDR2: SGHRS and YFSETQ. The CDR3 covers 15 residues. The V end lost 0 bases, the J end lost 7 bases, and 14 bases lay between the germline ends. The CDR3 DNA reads TGCGCCAGCAGCTTGGGCGGTGTCACGGGGAATGAGCAGTTCTTC. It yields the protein CASSLGGVTGNEQFF.

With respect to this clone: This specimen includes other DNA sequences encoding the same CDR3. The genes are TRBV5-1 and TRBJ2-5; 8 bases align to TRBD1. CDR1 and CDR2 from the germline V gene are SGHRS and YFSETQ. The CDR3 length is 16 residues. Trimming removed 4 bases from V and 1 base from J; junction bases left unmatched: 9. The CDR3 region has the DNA TGCGCCAGCAGCGGCCCTGGACAGGGATCCCAAGAGACCCAGTACTTC. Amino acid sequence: CASSGPGQGSQETQYF.

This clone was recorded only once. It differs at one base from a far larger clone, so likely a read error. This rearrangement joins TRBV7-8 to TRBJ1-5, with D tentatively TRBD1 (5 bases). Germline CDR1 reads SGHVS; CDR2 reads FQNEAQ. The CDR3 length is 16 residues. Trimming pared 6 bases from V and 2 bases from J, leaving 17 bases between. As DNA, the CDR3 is TGTGCCAGCAGACCTCTGACAGTGATCGGCAATCAGCCCCAGCATTTT. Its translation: CASRPLTVIGNQPQHF.

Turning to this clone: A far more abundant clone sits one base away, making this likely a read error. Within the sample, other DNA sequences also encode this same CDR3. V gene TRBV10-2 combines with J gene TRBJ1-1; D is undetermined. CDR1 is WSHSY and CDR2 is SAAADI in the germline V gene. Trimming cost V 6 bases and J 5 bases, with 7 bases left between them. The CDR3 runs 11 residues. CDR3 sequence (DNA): TGCGCCAGCAGAAGAGATACTGAAGCTTTCTTT. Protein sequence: CASRRDTEAFF.

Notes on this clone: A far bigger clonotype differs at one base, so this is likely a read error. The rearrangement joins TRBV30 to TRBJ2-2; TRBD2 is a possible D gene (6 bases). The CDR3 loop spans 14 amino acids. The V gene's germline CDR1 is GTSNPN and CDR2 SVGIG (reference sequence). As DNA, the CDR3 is TGTGCCTGGAGCCGGGACTTCAACACCTGGGAGCTGTTTTTT. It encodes CAWSRDFNTWELFF. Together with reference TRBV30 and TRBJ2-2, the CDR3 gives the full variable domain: SQTIHQWPATLVQPVGSPLSLECTVEGTSNPNLYWYRQAAGRGLQLLFYSVGIGQISSEVPQNLSASRPQDRQFILSSKKLLLSDSGFYLCAWSRDFNTWELFFGEGSRLTVL.